This note documents a single TCR beta chain sequence. Its antigen is currently unknown. Data came from immunoSEQ multiplex PCR; TCRdb stores just in-frame clones and leaves some out. The sample consists of about 120,000 clones, around nine tenths of them appearing once. The trim removed 2 bases at V and 3 bases at J, leaving 19 bases unmatched. CDR1 and CDR2 (germline): SGHRS, YFSETQ. This CDR3 comprises 19 residues. This sample is drawn from a study of T cell responses to AZD1222 COVID-19 vaccine. Study results and limitations: Repertoire sampling happened only post peak T cell response. Close to half of spike-specific TCRs reportedly recognize unmutated variant regions. Spike-specific TCR breadth and depth both grew after two AZD1222 doses. Donors in the cohort were predominantly white British and more often female, and clonal diversity was possibly underestimated.

The rearrangement joins TRBV5-1 to TRBJ1-2; 7 bases align to TRBD1. The receptor was derived from an adult in good health. The source was peripheral blood, collected on day 0 of AZD1222 vaccination. The CDR3 region has the DNA TGCGCCAGCAGCTTAAGACCGACCGCCGGGACAGACATTTACTATGGCTACACCTTC. The encoded protein is CASSLRPTAGTDIYYGYTF.